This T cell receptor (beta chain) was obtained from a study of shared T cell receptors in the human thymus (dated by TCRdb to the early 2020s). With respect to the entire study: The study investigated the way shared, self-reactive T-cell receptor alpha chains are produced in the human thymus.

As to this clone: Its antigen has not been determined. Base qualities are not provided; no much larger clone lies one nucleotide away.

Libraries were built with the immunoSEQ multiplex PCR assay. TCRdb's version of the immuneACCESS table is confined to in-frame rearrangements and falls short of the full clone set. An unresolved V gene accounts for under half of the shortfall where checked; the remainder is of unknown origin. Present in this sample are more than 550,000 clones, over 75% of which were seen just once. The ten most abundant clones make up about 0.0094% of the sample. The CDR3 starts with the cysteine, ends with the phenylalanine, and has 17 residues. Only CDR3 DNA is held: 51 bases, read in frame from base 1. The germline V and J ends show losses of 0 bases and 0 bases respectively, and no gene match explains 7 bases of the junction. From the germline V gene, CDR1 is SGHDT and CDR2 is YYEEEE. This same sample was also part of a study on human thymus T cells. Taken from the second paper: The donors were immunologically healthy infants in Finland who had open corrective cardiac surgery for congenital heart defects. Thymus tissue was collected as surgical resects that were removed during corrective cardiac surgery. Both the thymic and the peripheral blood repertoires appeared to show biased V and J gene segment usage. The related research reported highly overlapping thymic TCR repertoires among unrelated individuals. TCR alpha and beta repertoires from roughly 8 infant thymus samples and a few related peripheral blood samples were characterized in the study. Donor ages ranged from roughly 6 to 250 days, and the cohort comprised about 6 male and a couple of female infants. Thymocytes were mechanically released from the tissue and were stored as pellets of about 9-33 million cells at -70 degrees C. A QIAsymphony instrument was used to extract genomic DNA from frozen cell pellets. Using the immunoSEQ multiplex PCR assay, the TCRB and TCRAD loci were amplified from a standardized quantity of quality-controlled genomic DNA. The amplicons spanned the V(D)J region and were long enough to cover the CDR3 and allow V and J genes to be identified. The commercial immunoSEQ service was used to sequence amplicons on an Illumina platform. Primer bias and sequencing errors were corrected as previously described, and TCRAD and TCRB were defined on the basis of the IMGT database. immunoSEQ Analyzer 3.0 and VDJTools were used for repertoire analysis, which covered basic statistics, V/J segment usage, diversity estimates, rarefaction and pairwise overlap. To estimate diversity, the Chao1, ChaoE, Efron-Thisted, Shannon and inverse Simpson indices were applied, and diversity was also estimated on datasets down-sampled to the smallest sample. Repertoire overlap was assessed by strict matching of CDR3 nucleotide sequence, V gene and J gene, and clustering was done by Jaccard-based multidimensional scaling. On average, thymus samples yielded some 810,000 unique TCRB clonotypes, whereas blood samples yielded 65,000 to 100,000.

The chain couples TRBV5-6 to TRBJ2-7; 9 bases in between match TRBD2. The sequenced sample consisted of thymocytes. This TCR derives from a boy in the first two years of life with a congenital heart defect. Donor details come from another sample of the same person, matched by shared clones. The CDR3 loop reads CASSLGMKRGVSYEQYF. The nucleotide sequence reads TGTGCCAGCAGCTTGGGCATGAAGCGGGGGGTCTCCTACGAGCAGTACTTC.